This T cell receptor beta chain derives from a study of blood T cell repertoires in COVID-19. At the level of the study: COVID-19 samples collected from the United States, Italy and Spain covered acute and convalescent phases.

The data were produced by immunoSEQ multiplex PCR, yet TCRdb's version contains in-frame clones alone and is incomplete. Found here are under 75,000 clones, more than 70% of them singletons; the top ten hold 6.3%. Sequences were obtained from peripheral blood. This sequence originates from a woman in her sixties with acute or convalescent COVID-19.

The CDR3 protein is CASSFYPGQGFGEQFF. In DNA, the CDR3 is TGTGCCAGCAGTTTCTACCCGGGACAGGGGTTTGGTGAGCAGTTCTTC. The rearrangement joins TRBV6-5 to TRBJ2-1, with 10 nucleotides matching TRBD1. J was trimmed by 9 bases and V by 4 bases; bases with no gene match: 12. CDR1 is MNHEY and CDR2 is SVGAGI in the germline V gene. The length of the CDR3 is 16 residues.